This TCR beta chain was obtained from a study of blood T cell repertoires in COVID-19. Authors' data handling: Reference gene primer amplification in the assay estimated nucleated cell counts. Some clones are missing from TCRdb's copy, which holds only in-frame ones; the method was immunoSEQ multiplex PCR. Clone size and V and J calls were adopted from that table, with D and trimming inferred from the DNA. This sample has 25,000 to 35,000 clones, with more than 85% found just once. The receptor was derived from a human donor in a cohort sampled during active COVID-19. The donor label of this sample is uncertain. Sample: peripheral blood.

This CDR3 reads CASSLGPPGAGGDYEQYF. The CDR3 coding sequence is TGTGCCAGCAGTTTAGGCCCGCCGGGGGCAGGGGGCGACTACGAGCAGTACTTC. The chain recombines TRBV28 with TRBJ2-7; 8 nucleotides line up with TRBD1. CDR1 and CDR2 from the germline V gene are MDHEN and SYDVKM. The ends lost 2 bases at V and 3 bases at J; junction bases unmatched: 15. The CDR3 totals 18 residues.